The source of this TCR beta chain is a study of identical twins. Findings and limits, study-wide: Model-predicted out-of-frame TCR alpha sharing fell below observed values in monozygotic twins.

From germline, CDR1 is DFQATT and CDR2 SNEGSKA (reference sequence). The CDR3 is 12 amino acids. V was clipped by 3 bases and J by 6 bases, with 9 bases between them. Using its own MiXCR run on the 5' RACE reads, TCRdb lists one record per CDR3 protein. Here the sample spans about 220,000 distinct CDR3 sequences, about 7.5% being singletons. In the case of this clonotype: Its specificity is not known.

These same records also appear under a second study, on yellow fever vaccine responses in identical twins.

The TCR originated in a woman under 30 in good health. The chain combines TRBV20-1 with TRBJ2-1; D is unclear. The sample was memory (CD45RO+) T cells sorted from blood. The CDR3 sequence: CSASDDPNEQFF. CDR3 nucleotide sequence: TGCAGTGCTAGCGACGACCCCAATGAGCAGTTCTTC.